The next 25 T cell receptor beta chains were all read from a single sample in a study of T-cell memory formation after mild COVID-19. A single record per CDR3 protein comes from TCRdb applying MiXCR to the 5' RACE reads. The table includes 210,000 or so distinct CDR3 sequences, around 26% detected once. The specimen was PBMCs or a T cell subset sorted from them (not recorded which). These receptors all come from an adult woman who had mild COVID-19 (a few samples of this study predate the infection). Cell type and time point are not known.

The V gene is TRBV29-1, the J gene TRBJ1-1; D not resolved. There are 12 residues in the CDR3. The V end lost 4 bases, the J end lost 7 bases, and 13 bases lay between the germline ends. CDR1 SQVTM and CDR2 ANQGSEA come from the germline V gene. The CDR3 sequence is CSVASDWVEAFF. CDR3 bases: TGCAGCGTTGCCTCTGACTGGGTTGAAGCTTTCTTT.

The table lists this clonotype with many counts. The chain employs TRBV7-2 and TRBJ1-5; D is perhaps TRBD1 (6 bases). Germline values: CDR1 SGHTA, CDR2 FQGNSA. The CDR3 is made up of 16 amino acids. The V gene lost 2 bases and the J gene lost 2 bases, with 13 bases spanning the gap. The CDR3 sequence is CASSLRGGAGNQPQHF. The CDR3 DNA sequence: TGTGCCAGCAGCTTAAGGGGGGGGGCTGGCAATCAGCCCCAGCATTTT.

V usage is TRBV3-1 and J usage is TRBJ2-7, with a weak D call TRBD1 (5 bases). There are 13 residues in the CDR3. Germline V gives CDR1 LGHDT, CDR2 YNNKEL (reference sequence). Trimming left V 1 base short and J 2 bases short, with 6 bases between. The CDR3 reads CASSQGQPYEQYF. The CDR3 DNA sequence: TGTGCCAGCAGCCAAGGACAGCCCTACGAGCAGTACTTC.

This clonotype was detected ten times or more. The J gene is TRBJ1-1, the V gene TRBV7-9; TRBD1 matches 9 bases. CDR3 length: 16 residues. CDR1 and CDR2 from the germline V gene are SEHNR and FQNEAQ (reference sequence). V was clipped by 5 bases and J by 5 bases; unmatched bases: 12. DNA for the CDR3: TGTGCCAGCAGCCAAATCGGGACAGGGCGGGGGACTGAAGCTTTCTTT. This translates into CASSQIGTGRGTEAFF. Full variable domain (rest looked up from reference TRBV7-9 and TRBJ1-1): DTGVSQNPRHKITKRGQNVTFRCDPISEHNRLYWYRQTLGQGPEFLTYFQNEAQLEKSRLLSDRFSAERPKGSFSTLEIQRTEQGDSAMYLCASSQIGTGRGTEAFFGQGTRLTVV.

V and J are TRBV9 and TRBJ2-1, with D perhaps assigned TRBD1 or TRBD2 (5 bases each). Between the trimmed V and J ends, which lost 3 bases and 12 bases, there was a span of 16 bases. Germline loops: CDR1 SGDLS, CDR2 YYNGEE. The CDR3 is 13 residues long. The CDR3 nucleotides are TGTGCCAGCAGCGAAACACCGGGACCGACGCAGTTCTTC. Its protein product is CASSETPGPTQFF.

The chain combines TRBV18 with TRBJ2-3; the match to TRBD2 covers 7 bases. From germline, CDR1 is KGHSH and CDR2 LQKENI. V gave up 8 bases and J gave up 1 base; unmatched junction bases: 6. The CDR3 runs 14 residues. The CDR3 region is CASATAGGTDTQYF. CDR3 nucleotide sequence: TGTGCCAGCGCAACCGCGGGGGGCACAGATACGCAGTATTTT. Full variable domain (outside the CDR3, taken from reference TRBV18 and TRBJ2-3): NAGVMQNPRHLVRRRGQEARLRCSPMKGHSHVYWYRQLPEEGLKFMVYLQKENIIDESGMPKERFSAEFPKEGPSILRIQQVVRGDSAAYFCASATAGGTDTQYFGPGTRLTVL.

This chain links TRBV6-5 with TRBJ2-2, with 9 bases fitting TRBD1. Trimming at V came to 7 bases and at J to 1 base, leaving 7 bases not matched to a gene. Germline loops: CDR1 MNHEY, CDR2 SVGAGI. The CDR3 runs 16 residues. CDR3 region: CASTYLGQGNTGELFF. DNA for the CDR3: TGTGCCAGCACCTATTTGGGACAGGGGAACACCGGGGAGCTGTTTTTT.

This clonotype has only a few counts. The V call is TRBV27, the J call TRBJ2-1, with D tentatively TRBD1 (6 bases). The CDR3 runs 13 residues. In germline, CDR1 is MNHEY, CDR2 SMNVEV (reference sequence). With 6 bases removed from V and 4 bases from J, the gap between germline ends came to 10 bases. The CDR3, as DNA: TGTGCCAGCAGCGTGGACAGTTACAATGAGCAGTTCTTC. It codes for CASSVDSYNEQFF.

The V call is TRBV7-9, the J call TRBJ2-7; no definite D call. Per germline, CDR1 SEHNR and CDR2 FQNEAQ (reference sequence). This CDR3 contains 13 residues. The V end was cut by 4 bases, the J end by 2 bases, with 9 bases between. The CDR3 DNA reads TGTGCCAGCAGCTCGACCCGTGCCTACGAGCAGTACTTC. Its translation: CASSSTRAYEQYF.

In this sample, this clonotype turned up a few times. The CDR3 nucleotides read TGTGCCAGCAGTTGGGACACCGGGGAGCTGTTTTTT. Translating gives CASSWDTGELFF. This rearrangement joins TRBV12-3 or TRBV12-4 to TRBJ2-2; no clear D gene. V was clipped by 4 bases and J by 3 bases, with 3 bases between them. This CDR3 has 12 amino acids.

This clonotype has a handful of counts. The rearrangement links TRBV20-1 to TRBJ2-1; 13 bases agree with TRBD2. With 1 base clipped from V and 8 bases from J, the junction kept 5 bases outside the gene matches. Germline-derived CDR1 and CDR2 are DFQATT and SNEGSKA (reference sequence). The CDR3 extends over 15 amino acids. The CDR3 DNA follows: TGCAGTGCTAGAGCACTAGCGGGAGGGATAGATGAGCAGTTCTTC. Translation: CSARALAGGIDEQFF.

The gene calls are TRBV6-2 or TRBV6-3 and TRBJ2-2; 8 bases agree with TRBD1. Germline CDR1 is MNHEY and CDR2 is SVGEGT. The CDR3 has 13 amino acids. Trimming removed 10 bases from V and 3 bases from J; junction bases left unmatched: 4. The CDR3 loop is CANGQGDTGELFF. The CDR3 DNA sequence: TGTGCCAACGGACAGGGCGACACCGGGGAGCTGTTTTTT.

The chain combines TRBV5-6 with TRBJ1-5, with TRBD1 matching over 9 bases. V lost 3 bases, J lost 8 bases, and 9 bases stayed unmatched. Per germline, CDR1 SGHDT and CDR2 YYEEEE. CDR3 length: 15 residues. CDR3 DNA sequence: TGTGCCAGCAGCTCCGGACAGGGGAGTAGGGAGCCCCAGCATTTT. It codes for CASSSGQGSREPQHF. Full variable domain (rest looked up from reference TRBV5-6 and TRBJ1-5): DAGVTQSPTHLIKTRGQQVTLRCSPKSGHDTVSWYQQALGQGPQFIFQYYEEEERQRGNFPDRFSGHQFPNYSSELNVNALLLGDSALYLCASSSGQGSREPQHFGDGTRLSIL.

This clonotype was recorded once. The chain is built from TRBV18 and TRBJ2-1, with D perhaps given as TRBD1 or TRBD2 (5 bases each). V lost 6 bases to trimming and J lost 0 bases, with 15 bases between them. This CDR3 has 16 amino acids. CDR1 is KGHSH and CDR2 is LQKENI in the germline V gene. CDR3 region: CASSPGAGSSYNEQFF. DNA for the CDR3: TGTGCCAGCTCCCCCGGTGCAGGGAGCTCCTACAATGAGCAGTTCTTC.

In this sample, this clonotype turned up a few times. The V gene is TRBV4-2, the J gene TRBJ2-1; D tentatively reads TRBD1 or TRBD2 (6 bases each). V was trimmed by 3 bases and J by 10 bases, leaving 22 bases between them. The CDR3 length is 16 residues. In germline, CDR1 is LGHNA, CDR2 YNFKEQ. The CDR3, as DNA: TGTGCCAGCAGCCAGGATCCGGGACTCGAAAGGGGGGAGCAGTTCTTC. This encodes CASSQDPGLERGEQFF.

This clonotype has more than one count but fewer than ten. The rearrangement links TRBV28 to TRBJ2-7; no clear D. The germline gives CDR1 MDHEN, CDR2 SYDVKM. The V and J ends lost 3 bases and 0 bases respectively, with 12 bases between them. The CDR3 has 15 residues. The chain's CDR3 is CASSFWAASSYEQYF. The CDR3 DNA follows: TGTGCCAGCAGTTTTTGGGCGGCCAGCTCCTACGAGCAGTACTTC.

The chain is built from TRBV11-2 and TRBJ1-4, with 7 positions matching TRBD1. The CDR3 consists of 14 residues. The ends lost 3 bases at V and 8 bases at J; junction bases unmatched: 6. Germline CDR1 reads SGHAT; CDR2 reads FQNNGV. The CDR3 coding sequence is TGTGCCAGCAGCTTCCGGGACAGTGGAGAAAAACTGTTTTTT. It is translated as CASSFRDSGEKLFF.

The chain joins TRBV4-2 to TRBJ2-1; D unresolved. The germline CDR1 and CDR2 sequences are LGHNA and YNFKEQ. The V end was cut by 0 bases, the J end by 0 bases, with 6 bases between. The CDR3 contains 15 residues. The CDR3 sequence is CASSQDWGSYNEQFF. For the CDR3, the DNA is TGTGCCAGCAGCCAAGATTGGGGCTCCTACAATGAGCAGTTCTTC.

The chain has TRBV19 and TRBJ2-3, with 7 bases fitting TRBD2. The ends lost 6 bases at V and 4 bases at J; junction bases unmatched: 4. The CDR3 spans 13 residues. Germline V gene lookup returns CDR1 LNHDA and CDR2 SQIVND (reference sequence). This CDR3 is CASRAGAADTQYF. The CDR3 DNA sequence: TGTGCCAGTAGGGCGGGAGCGGCAGATACGCAGTATTTT.

This clonotype was counted between two and nine times. This chain joins TRBV7-2 and TRBJ2-5; a weak D match, TRBD2 (7 bases). CDR3 size: 15 residues. V gave up 5 bases and J gave up 5 bases, with 18 bases separating them. The germline V gene has CDR1 SGHTA and CDR2 FQGNSA. The CDR3 protein is CASSLRIGGGETQYF. CDR3 bases: TGTGCCAGCAGCCTAAGAATAGGGGGAGGGGAGACCCAGTACTTC.

This clonotype has more than one count but fewer than ten. This chain's CDR3 is CASSLIVLDRPNSPLHF. DNA of the CDR3: TGTGCCAGCAGCTTAATCGTTCTGGACAGGCCTAATTCACCCCTCCACTTT. The gene calls are TRBV7-6 and TRBJ1-6, with TRBD1 identical over 7 bases. V lost 2 bases, J lost 6 bases, and 10 bases stayed unmatched. The length of the CDR3 is 17 residues. Germline V CDR1 and CDR2: SGHVS, FNYEAQ.

The genes are TRBV9 and TRBJ2-5; 11 bases are a match to TRBD1. The germline CDR1 and CDR2 sequences are SGDLS and YYNGEE. The CDR3 length is 17 residues. V was clipped by 0 bases and J by 4 bases; unmatched bases: 8. The CDR3 DNA follows: TGTGCCAGCAGCGTAGTCCCAACAGGACAGGGGGCAGAGACCCAGTACTTC. It yields the protein CASSVVPTGQGAETQYF.

The chain recombines TRBV7-3 with TRBJ1-2; 11 bases map to TRBD1. Germline V CDR1 and CDR2: SGHTA, FQGTGA. V lost 0 bases and J lost 7; bases outside the gene matches: 4. This CDR3 has 15 residues. The CDR3 DNA reads as TGTGCCAGCAGCTTAACCGGGACAGGGGGAATTGGCTACACCTTC. Translating it yields CASSLTGTGGIGYTF.

In its sample, this clonotype was seen a few times. The chain is built from TRBV4-2 and TRBJ2-3; TRBD2 aligns across 8 bases. Trimming at V came to 1 base and at J to 2 bases, leaving 8 bases not matched to a gene. This CDR3 comprises 17 residues. CDR1 is LGHNA, CDR2 YNFKEQ, per germline. This chain's CDR3 is CASSQVGVAGLTDTQYF. The DNA for the CDR3 is TGTGCCAGCAGCCAAGTGGGGGTAGCGGGGCTCACAGATACGCAGTATTTT.

This clonotype was counted between two and nine times. This sequence joins TRBV4-1 and TRBJ2-1; 7 nucleotides agree with TRBD2. The CDR3 consists of 14 residues. Germline V gene data show CDR1 as MGHRA and CDR2 as YSYEKL. The ends lost 6 bases at V and 2 bases at J; junction bases unmatched: 4. The CDR3 DNA reads as TGCGCCAGCAGTACAGGACTAGCCTACAATGAGCAGTTCTTC. This sequence encodes CASSTGLAYNEQFF.